This TCR beta chain came from a study of blood T cell repertoires in COVID-19. Losses at the gene ends were 1 base for V and 6 bases for J; bases not matched to a gene: 4. Germline V gene lookup returns CDR1 LGHNA and CDR2 YSLEER. The CDR3 has 16 amino acids. Produced via immunoSEQ multiplex PCR; TCRdb's table is partial and in-frame only. Of 300,000 to 350,000 clones in the sample, about nine tenths are singletons; the top ten hold over 9%. Each participant's cohort was designated according to participant-reported clinical history. The receptor comes from a woman between 25 and 40 years old who had recovered from COVID-19. The chain employs TRBV4-3 and TRBJ2-1, with TRBD2 matching over 12 bases. The sequencing sample was made of PBMCs or T cells enriched from blood (not recorded which). The CDR3 coding sequence is TGCGCCAGCAGCCAAGTATTACTAGCGGGAGGCAATGAGCAGTTCTTC. This gives the protein CASSQVLLAGGNEQFF.